One T cell receptor (beta chain) is described in this entry. No cognate antigen has been identified for it. Per-base quality was not reported, and no clone a single base away is much larger than it. The sample is drawn from a study of blood T cells in healthy people across ages (dated by TCRdb to about 2015). Background for the entire study: In model experiments, roughly one uniquely barcoded TCR beta cDNA molecule per two T cells was captured by template switching. Using deep sequencing normalized with unique cDNA molecular identifiers, the study measured how TCR beta repertoire diversity changes with age. The donors were divided into four age groups: young (average approximately 17 years), middle-aged (approximately 39), aged (roughly 60) and long-lived (more than 75). Two additional independent replicas of 1 million unique cDNA reads from the same blood draw were analyzed for two donors (one aged 18 to 30 and one aged 80 or older). The paper as a whole reports these results and caveats: As age increased, observed TCR beta diversity per million T cells dropped in a roughly linear way, and a significant reduction was already evident by age about 40. Estimates of total diversity based on one million sequenced T cells were regarded as lower bounds and as underestimates. Observed TCR beta diversity correlated strongly with the percentage of naive T cells measured by flow cytometry. Conclusive comparison of naive and antigen-experienced compartments was prevented by the profiling of bulk unsorted PBMCs. The CMV infection status of donors was not known, potentially confounding age-related changes in expanded clonotypes. Compared with the aged group, more naive CD4+ T cells, fewer expanded clones and increased TCR diversity were shown by the long-lived group, suggesting age selection.

Donors were roughly 40 systemically healthy Caucasian individuals from Russia aged about 6 to 100 years. Ten milliliters of peripheral blood were drawn from each donor into EDTA-treated Vacutainer tubes. PBMCs were isolated by Ficoll-Paque density-gradient centrifugation, with at least 7 million obtained per sample. Total RNA was extracted from PBMCs with Trizol reagent, with at least 6 micrograms obtained per sample. For every donor, an aliquot of PBMCs went through flow cytometry to measure the percentages of naive CD45RAhigh/CD27high T cells. Library construction relied on 5' RACE. Instrument used: Illumina HiSeq 2500. The second PCR ran for roughly 7 to 12 cycles and used a J-beta primer mix along with a sample-barcoded 5' primer. A unique molecular identifier was introduced onto each TCR beta cDNA molecule by a template-switch 5' adaptor carrying 12 random nucleotides. Each sample yielded at least 2.5 million CDR3-containing paired-end reads. First-strand cDNA was synthesized from all RNA with the Mint cDNA synthesis kit, primed by a TRBC-specific oligonucleotide. Following uracil-DNA glycosylase treatment, all cDNA underwent a first 18-cycle PCR with the universal primers M1SS and BC2_uni_R. Under the source paper's analysis protocol: Each sample was normalized by randomly selecting 1 million high-quality reads, each carrying a distinct molecular identifier. Instead of being binned into consensus sequences, reads that shared molecular identifiers were thrown out. MiTCR, run with a Q25 quality threshold and the strictest error-elimination algorithm, handled CDR3 identification, clonotype clustering and error correction. A nonparametric unseen species model using Euler transformation provided a lower-bound estimate of total TCR beta diversity. The public reads were quality trimmed at Q25 with fastp and then assembled into clones with MiXCR by TCRdb, keeping productive beta chains. Each entry merges the rows of one CDR3 protein and shows their most common DNA and genes. The V and J calls were not made by the authors but by TCRdb's processing. Across this sample there are some 940,000 distinct CDR3 sequences, with just under 30% seen only once. Together, the top ten hold 10% of the sample.

Deletion took 0 bases off V and 2 bases off J, with a span of 5 bases between the germline ends. From the germline V gene, CDR1 is SGHDN and CDR2 is FVKESK. The CDR3 runs 13 amino acids, cysteine and phenylalanine included. Only CDR3 DNA is held: 39 bases, read in frame from base 1. These data also featured in a second study, about T cells of mothers and their children. The second paper states: The donors were nine systemically healthy Caucasian individuals, made up of three mothers and their six children. cDNA synthesis used all of the extracted RNA, with 1.5 ug of RNA in each 15 ul reaction. Sample barcodes and 2-4 random nucleotides were added via the M1S primer in the second PCR. Over 9 million TCR beta CDR3 reads came from each mother, compared with some 3 million reads from each child. Thymic selection shapes the output of TCR recombination in a similar way in related and unrelated pairs, and inherited differences have a minor effect. Related mother-child pairs always showed normalized repertoire overlap that was slightly higher than in unrelated mother-child pairs, though the difference was never significant. Persistent microchimeric T cell clones were not detected, at a sensitivity of approximately 100 clones per million clonotypes. The study used deep NGS to compare TCR beta repertoires of mothers and children, seeking features distinguishing related mother-child pairs from unrelated individuals. Mothers averaged about 40 +/- 4 years of age and children averaged around 10 +/- 4 years. After adapter ligation was performed with NEBNext reagents, the libraries were sequenced on an Illumina HiSeq 2000 with 100+100 nt paired-end reads. To prevent cross-contamination, the mother and child libraries were prepared a month apart and were sequenced in separate runs. Between about 500,000 and 2,300,000 distinct TCR beta clonotypes were identified per donor. Naive TCR beta clonotypes were estimated from low-frequency clonotypes matched to each donor's FACS-determined naive share, without sorting.

The V and J segments used are TRBV14 and TRBJ2-7, with the D gene call left open. This clonotype was sampled from a woman aged 40 to 49 in good health. Input material: blood. The sequence in DNA is TGTGCCAGCAGCCAAGATGGTCCCTACGAGCAGTACTTC. Its coded protein is CASSQDGPYEQYF.